What follows are 16 T cell receptor beta chains derived from one specimen sequenced in a study. Tregs were sorted as CD4+CD25+CD127-/low cells. TCRdb re-called the 5' RACE reads with MiXCR, one entry per CDR3 protein. The sample has tens of thousands of distinct CDR3 sequences, 25% to 30% seen once. Sequenced input: tumor-infiltrating Tregs sorted from the breast tumor. The receptor set was obtained from a female donor with breast cancer.

This chain joins TRBV20-1 and TRBJ1-6; D remains unclear. V lost 1 base and J 8 bases, leaving 9 bases between the germline ends. CDR1 DFQATT and CDR2 SNEGSKA come from the germline V gene (reference sequence). The CDR3 is 13 amino acids. The CDR3: CSARVGSDSPLHF. CDR3 sequence (DNA): TGCAGTGCTAGAGTGGGGTCGGATTCACCCCTCCACTTT.

This clonotype was counted only a few times. V and J are TRBV2 and TRBJ2-1; D not certain. This CDR3 spans 16 amino acids. V dropped 2 bases and J dropped 0 bases, with 11 bases sitting between them. Germline V gene sequence: CDR1 SNHLY, CDR2 FYNNEI. CDR3 bases: TGTGCCAGCAGTGAACTGGCCTCCGGCTCCTACAATGAGCAGTTCTTC. It is translated as CASSELASGSYNEQFF.

This clonotype was detected many times. The chain links TRBV9 to TRBJ2-5; 11 positions agree with TRBD2. The CDR3 contains 16 residues. CDR1 SGDLS and CDR2 YYNGEE come from the germline V gene. After removal of 2 bases from V and 5 bases from J, the junction contained 8 bases not matched to a gene. CDR3 in amino acids: CASSVGTSGSGETQYF. The CDR3 DNA reads as TGTGCCAGCAGCGTCGGGACTAGCGGCTCTGGGGAGACCCAGTACTTC.

Note on this clonotype: Mismatch with germline at one junction end may stem from a read error. The V call is TRBV11-2, the J call TRBJ2-6; D call uncertain. Germline lookup yields CDR1 SGHAT and CDR2 FQNNGV. The CDR3 totals 14 residues. This CDR3 is CASSPRGRAVPEAF. The DNA for the CDR3 is TGTGCCAGCAGCCCCCGAGGTAGGGCGGTTCCTGAAGCTTTC.

V is TRBV5-1 and J is TRBJ1-2, with unresolved D. The V gene lost 4 bases and the J gene lost 4 bases, with 14 bases spanning the gap. The CDR3 covers 14 residues. Germline V gene data show CDR1 as SGHRS and CDR2 as YFSETQ. The DNA for the CDR3 is TGCGCCAGCAGCCCCAACGGGGATCTCTATGGCTACACCTTC. It translates to CASSPNGDLYGYTF.

Comment on this clonotype: Here the CDR3 omits its conserved ending phenylalanine or tryptophan, so a read error is the likely source. The V gene is TRBV6-5, the J gene TRBJ2-7, with 7 bases identical to TRBD2. The germline CDR1 and CDR2 sequences are MNHEY and SVGAGI. This CDR3 region has 15 residues. J gave up 2 bases and V 4 bases, and 8 bases lay outside the gene matches. The CDR3 coding sequence is TGTGCCAGCAGTTCACATGGCGGGAGTGCCTACGAGCAGTACTCC. Its protein product is CASSSHGGSAYEQYS.

This clonotype has at least ten counts. CDR3 sequence (DNA): TGTGCCAGCTCCATGTCGAACACTGAAGCTTTCTTT. Translated, it gives CASSMSNTEAFF. The chain carries TRBV18 and TRBJ1-1, with D hard to call. Trimming removed 6 bases from V and 1 base from J, with 6 bases in between. CDR1 is KGHSH and CDR2 is LQKENI in the germline V gene. This CDR3 comprises 12 residues.

This clonotype was seen a handful of times. The CDR3 DNA sequence: TGTGCCAGCAGCCCGGACCGTCGACTGGGCAATCAGCCCCAGCATTTT. This sequence encodes CASSPDRRLGNQPQHF. The V gene is TRBV27, the J gene TRBJ1-5; D is ambiguous. The length of the CDR3 is 16 residues. Trimming pared 6 bases from V and 2 bases from J, leaving 17 bases between. CDR1 is MNHEY and CDR2 is SMNVEV in the germline V gene (reference sequence).

The table lists this clonotype with many counts. The chain joins TRBV27 to TRBJ2-1; D remains ambiguous. V was trimmed by 4 bases and J by 3 bases, leaving 4 bases between them. Germline CDR1 and CDR2: MNHEY and SMNVEV (reference sequence). CDR3 length equals 12 residues. The CDR3 region is CASSSFYNEQFF. CDR3 DNA: TGTGCCAGCAGTTCATTCTACAATGAGCAGTTCTTC.

CDR3 sequence reads: CAWGQGARPYEQYF. In DNA form, the CDR3 reads TGTGCCTGGGGACAGGGGGCGCGGCCCTACGAGCAGTACTTC. This rearrangement joins TRBV30 to TRBJ2-7; 11 bases agree with TRBD1. Trimming at V came to 5 bases and at J to 2 bases, leaving 5 bases not matched to a gene. This CDR3 comprises 14 residues. Germline loops: CDR1 GTSNPN, CDR2 SVGIG (reference sequence).

The chain recombines TRBV7-9 with TRBJ2-1; the match to TRBD2 covers 8 bases. The CDR3 covers 14 residues. From germline, CDR1 is SEHNR and CDR2 FQNEAQ (reference sequence). Trimming took 11 bases from V and 4 from J; bases not matched to a gene: 10. In nucleotides, the CDR3 is TGTGCCGTCTCGGGGGGGACTACTTACAATGAGCAGTTCTTC. Protein product: CAVSGGTTYNEQFF.

DNA of the CDR3: TGTGCCTGGAGTGGCCCAGGCGGCACGGGTCCCCAGCATTTT. Protein product: CAWSGPGGTGPQHF. The V gene is TRBV30, the J gene TRBJ1-5; D not certain. This CDR3 contains 14 residues. CDR1 is GTSNPN and CDR2 is SVGIG in the germline V gene (reference sequence). Trimming took 1 base from V and 10 from J, leaving 17 bases between them. The full variable domain, with the rest looked up from reference TRBV30 and TRBJ1-5, is SQTIHQWPATLVQPVGSPLSLECTVEGTSNPNLYWYRQAAGRGLQLLFYSVGIGQISSEVPQNLSASRPQDRQFILSSKKLLLSDSGFYLCAWSGPGGTGPQHFGDGTRLSIL.

The rearrangement joins TRBV12-3 or TRBV12-4 to TRBJ1-1; D is ambiguous. The V and J ends lost 6 bases and 3 bases respectively, with 17 bases between them. The CDR3 spans 15 residues. The CDR3 region has the DNA TGTGCCAGCAGGAAACTAGGTTTAGGTTACACTGAAGCTTTCTTT. Its translation: CASRKLGLGYTEAFF.

This clonotype was recorded at least ten times. The chain links TRBV6-1 to TRBJ1-5; D uncertain. CDR1 is MNHNS and CDR2 is SASEGT in the germline V gene. Trimming took 2 bases from V and 0 from J, leaving 11 bases between them. CDR3 length: 16 amino acids. CDR3 protein: CASSEMVGNSNQPQHF. The CDR3 DNA sequence: TGTGCCAGCAGTGAAATGGTAGGGAATAGCAATCAGCCCCAGCATTTT.

This chain uses TRBV6-1 with TRBJ2-1; the match to TRBD1 covers 11 bases. The CDR3 totals 14 residues. The J segment lost 4 bases and the V segment lost 6 bases, leaving 2 bases of the junction unmatched. Germline V lookup: CDR1 MNHNS, CDR2 SASEGT. The CDR3 region has the DNA TGTGCCAGCAGGGGACAGGGGGGGTACAATGAGCAGTTCTTC. It translates to CASRGQGGYNEQFF.

This clonotype was picked up many times. This chain uses TRBV29-1 with TRBJ2-7; 9 bases match TRBD1. The V gene end was trimmed by 6 bases and the J gene end by 1 base; junction bases not matched to a gene: 7. There are 14 residues in the CDR3. Germline V gene lookup returns CDR1 SQVTM and CDR2 ANQGSEA. CDR3 region: CSVYTGGPSYEQYF. The CDR3 coding sequence is TGCAGCGTCTATACAGGGGGCCCTTCCTACGAGCAGTACTTC.